Included here is one T cell receptor (beta chain) sequence, with context. Sequencing was performed with immunoSEQ multiplex PCR; in TCRdb, only in-frame clones are kept and a portion is missing. The repertoire has about 170,000 clones, 85% to 90% of them found once; the top ten carry 4.2%. Germline CDR1 SGHAT, CDR2 FQNNGV. Trimming removed 4 bases from V and 4 bases from J; junction bases left unmatched: 11. The CDR3 length is 17 residues. These data originate in a study of cytomegalovirus exposure and HLA in healthy donors. This TCR was recovered from a man aged 18 to 29 in good health and CMV-seropositive. The chain uses TRBV11-2 and TRBJ2-2; the match to TRBD2 covers 8 bases. The sequencing sample was made of PBMCs. DNA of the CDR3: TGTGCCAGCAGCTCCCCCGAGGGACTAGTTACCACCGGGGAGCTGTTTTTT. It translates to CASSSPEGLVTTGELFF.